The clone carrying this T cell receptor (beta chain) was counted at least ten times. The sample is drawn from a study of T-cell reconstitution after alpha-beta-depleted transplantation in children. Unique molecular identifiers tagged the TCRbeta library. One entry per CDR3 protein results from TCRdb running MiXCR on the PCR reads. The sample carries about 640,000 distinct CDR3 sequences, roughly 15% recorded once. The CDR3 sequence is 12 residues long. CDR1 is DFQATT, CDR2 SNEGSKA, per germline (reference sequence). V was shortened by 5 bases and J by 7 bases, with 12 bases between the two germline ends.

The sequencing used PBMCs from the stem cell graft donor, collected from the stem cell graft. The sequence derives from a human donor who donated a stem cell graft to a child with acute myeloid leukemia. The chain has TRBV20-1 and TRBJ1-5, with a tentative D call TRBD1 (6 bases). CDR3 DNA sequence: TGCAGTGCTTTACAGGGTAGCCAGCCCCAGCATTTT. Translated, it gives CSALQGSQPQHF.